This T cell receptor (beta chain) was captured in a study of T cells in Graves' hyperthyroidism and ophthalmopathy. Concerning this clonotype itself: This may stem from a read error, because a much larger clone lies one nucleotide away.

This CDR3 is built from 17 residues. Trimming shortened V by 2 bases and J by 0 bases, and 15 bases separated the two germline ends. CDR1 and CDR2 (germline): MNHEY, SVGAGI. Any patient presenting with uncontrolled infection, other autoimmune disease, pregnancy or lactation was left out. Approximately 10 ml of fresh peripheral blood supplied the PBMCs. Using RNA transcripts as the source, TCR beta CDR3 regions were amplified. The HTBI primer set served for first-round RT-PCR of the TCR CDR3. TCRdb re-called the multiplex PCR reads through MiXCR, storing one row per CDR3 protein. The sample shows nearly 600,000 distinct CDR3 sequences, 11% to 15% of them seen only once.

This clonotype originated in a woman between 18 and 29 years old with Graves' ophthalmopathy. The chain links TRBV6-5 to TRBJ2-3; D remains ambiguous. The sample taken for sequencing was blood. The CDR3 coding sequence is TGTGCCAGCAGTTACCCCTCCGGAAGCACTAGCACAGATACGCAGTATTTT. Translating gives CASSYPSGSTSTDTQYF.